The 4 T cell receptor beta chains presented below share a single source sample, sequenced in a study of blood T cells in healthy people across ages. Sample-barcoded 5' priming and a J-beta primer mix drove a second PCR of about 6 to 12 cycles. TCRdb recomputed calls from the 5' RACE reads with MiXCR, one row per CDR3 protein. Of roughly 1.6 million distinct CDR3 sequences listed, about 32% are singletons. Sequencing used blood. Receptor source: a woman aged 30 to 39 in good health.

As regards this clonotype: At one of its ends the junction is not consistent with the germline gene, which may arise from a read error. The J gene is TRBJ2-7, the V gene TRBV12-3 or TRBV12-4, with TRBD1 as a possible D gene (6 bases). This CDR3 region has 13 residues. Written as DNA, the CDR3 is TGTACCAGCAGTATGCAGGGGTACGGCGAGCAGTACTTC. Protein sequence: CTSSMQGYGEQYF.

The chain combines TRBV11-2 with TRBJ2-3, with 12 bases aligning to TRBD2. After removal of 6 bases from V and 0 bases from J, the junction contained 13 bases not matched to a gene. CDR1 is SGHAT, CDR2 FQNNGV, per germline. The CDR3 is made up of 19 amino acids. CDR3 loop: CASRPLAGGRSKSTDTQYF. The CDR3 DNA is TGTGCCAGCAGGCCACTAGCGGGGGGACGCTCGAAGAGCACAGATACGCAGTATTTT.

V is TRBV9 and J is TRBJ2-3; 12 bases match TRBD2. V shed 10 bases and J 4 bases; nucleotides not matched to a gene: 10. The germline V gene has CDR1 SGDLS and CDR2 YYNGEE. The CDR3 loop spans 15 amino acids. The CDR3: CAGGLAGGLSDTQYF. The CDR3 nucleotides are TGTGCCGGCGGCCTAGCGGGGGGGCTTTCAGATACGCAGTATTTT. Supplemented by reference TRBV9 and TRBJ2-3, the full variable domain reads DSGVTQTPKHLITATGQRVTLRCSPRSGDLSVYWYQQSLDQGLQFLIQYYNGEERAKGNILERFSAQQFPDLHSELNLSSLELGDSALYFCAGGLAGGLSDTQYFGPGTRLTVL.

The chain combines TRBV3-1 with TRBJ2-1; TRBD1 agrees at 7 bases. The germline CDR1 and CDR2 sequences are LGHDT and YNNKEL (reference sequence). The CDR3 has 14 amino acids. J lost 4 bases, V lost 2 bases, and 2 bases had no gene match. CDR3 amino acids: CASSQLGQYNEQFF. The CDR3 DNA reads as TGTGCCAGCAGCCAACTGGGACAGTACAATGAGCAGTTCTTC.